The clone carrying this T cell receptor beta chain turned up a few times. Its antigen is not known. The data originate from a study of STAT3 mutations in large granular lymphocyte leukemia. Study-level information: Roughly half of the longitudinally sequenced T-LGLL patients carried detectable canonical activating STAT3 mutations. Points from the study as a whole: Every T-LGLL patient had at least one immunodominant TCRbeta clonotype.

CDR3 length: 13 amino acids. Between the trimmed V and J ends, which lost 1 base and 3 bases, there was a span of 1 base. Germline loops: CDR1 MNHEY, CDR2 SMNVEV (reference sequence). Only in-frame clones appear in the TCRdb table, and some are missing; sequencing was by immunoSEQ multiplex PCR. The table has around 10,000 clones, 50% to 60% seen once. The chain has TRBV27 and TRBJ2-6; D gene unclear. Sequences were obtained from peripheral blood mononuclear cells. This receptor was obtained from a boy younger than 18 with T-cell large granular lymphocyte leukemia. Some clones in this sample may be carry-over from other donors' samples. CDR3 sequence reads: CASSLFGANVLTF. CDR3 sequence (DNA): TGTGCCAGCAGTTTATTTGGGGCCAACGTCCTGACTTTC.